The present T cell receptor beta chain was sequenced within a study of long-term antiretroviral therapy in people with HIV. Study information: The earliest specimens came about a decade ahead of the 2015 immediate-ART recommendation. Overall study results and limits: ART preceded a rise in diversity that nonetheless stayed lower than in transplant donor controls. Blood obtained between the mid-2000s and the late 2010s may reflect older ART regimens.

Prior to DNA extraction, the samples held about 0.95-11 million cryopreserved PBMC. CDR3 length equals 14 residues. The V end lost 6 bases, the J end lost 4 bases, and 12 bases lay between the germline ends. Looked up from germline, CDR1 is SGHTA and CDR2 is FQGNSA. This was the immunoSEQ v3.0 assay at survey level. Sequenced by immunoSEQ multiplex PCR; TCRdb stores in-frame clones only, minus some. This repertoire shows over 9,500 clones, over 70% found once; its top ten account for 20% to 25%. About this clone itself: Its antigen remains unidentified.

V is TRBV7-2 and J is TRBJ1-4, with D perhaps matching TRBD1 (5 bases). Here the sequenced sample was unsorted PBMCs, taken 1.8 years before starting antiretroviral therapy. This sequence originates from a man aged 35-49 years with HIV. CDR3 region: CASRGQGGNEKLFF. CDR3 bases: TGTGCCAGCAGGGGGCAGGGCGGTAATGAAAAACTGTTTTTT.